This T cell receptor (beta chain) was identified in a study of tissue T cells after allogeneic stem cell transplantation. Here immunoSEQ multiplex PCR was the method, and the copy in TCRdb shows in-frame clones only, minus some. The sample contains over a thousand clones, about 51% of which appear only once. The sample taken for sequencing was skin. The origin of the receptors is a female BALB/c mouse in good health. This mouse strain has H2-d as its MHC haplotype.

Concerning this clone itself: Mouse gene names and germline throughout. Read sequence stops 1 residue before the CDR3 end, and the germline J gene provides the missing end. The rearrangement links TRBV20 to TRBJ2-7, with 8 nucleotides matching TRBD2. Losses at the gene ends were 0 bases for V and 4 bases for J; bases not matched to a gene: 2. Germline loops: CDR1 GFQATS, CDR2 STVNSAI. CDR3 length: 13 residues. The CDR3 bases that were read are TGTGGTGCTAGGGATAGGACTGGGTATGAACAGTAC. Protein product: CGARDRTGYEQY. The whole CDR3 protein reads CGARDRTGYEQYF.